The 24 T cell receptor beta chains given below trace back to one sample, sequenced in a study of cytomegalovirus exposure and HLA in healthy donors. PCR amplification relied on 60 Vbeta primers (plus 13 Jbeta primers). Generated by immunoSEQ multiplex PCR, the TCRdb table keeps only in-frame clones and is missing some. The sample has 200,000 to 250,000 clones. The specimen sequenced was PBMCs. These receptors all stem from a woman younger than 45 in good health and CMV-seropositive.

V usage is TRBV10-3 and J usage is TRBJ1-1; 9 bases agree with TRBD1. After removal of 6 bases from V and 1 base from J, the junction contained 3 bases not matched to a gene. The CDR3 is 14 residues long. CDR1 is ENHRY and CDR2 is SYGVKD in the germline V gene. In DNA, the CDR3 is TGTGCCATCAGGGGGACAGGGCAGAACACTGAAGCTTTCTTT. Encoded protein: CAIRGTGQNTEAFF.

With regard to this clone: At the DNA level, this CDR3 is encoded by other sequences in the same sample as well. The rearrangement uses TRBV4-1 and TRBJ2-7, with TRBD2 matching over 11 bases. The V and J ends lost 0 bases and 4 bases, in that order; junction bases with no gene match: 2. Germline-derived CDR1 and CDR2 are MGHRA and YSYEKL. There are 15 residues in the CDR3. The CDR3 sequence: CASSQEGTSGYEQYF. CDR3 DNA sequence: TGCGCCAGCAGCCAAGAAGGGACTAGCGGTTACGAGCAGTACTTC.

The chain combines TRBV2 with TRBJ1-5; no firm D call. The V and J ends lost 0 bases and 9 bases respectively, with 6 bases between them. Germline CDR1 reads SNHLY; CDR2 reads FYNNEI. This CDR3 region has 12 residues. The CDR3: CASSEARLPQHF. The CDR3 DNA follows: TGTGCCAGCAGTGAAGCACGACTGCCCCAGCATTTT.

The chain has TRBV27 and TRBJ1-1, with TRBD1 as a possible D gene (6 bases). Germline CDR1 MNHEY, CDR2 SMNVEV (reference sequence). The CDR3 sequence is 13 residues long. The V and J ends lost 6 bases and 3 bases respectively, with 11 bases between them. In nucleotides, the CDR3 is TGTGCCAGCAGCACAGGGTGGGACACTGAAGCTTTCTTT. It yields the protein CASSTGWDTEAFF.

The chain carries TRBV7-2 and TRBJ2-5; 10 bases agree with TRBD1. Germline V gene lookup returns CDR1 SGHTA and CDR2 FQGNSA. The CDR3 is 14 residues long. Germline trimming cut 6 bases from V and 4 bases from J; bases unmatched to any gene: 5. CDR3 protein: CASRQDRGRETQYF. CDR3 coding DNA: TGTGCCAGCAGGCAAGACAGGGGGCGAGAGACCCAGTACTTC.

The V gene is TRBV5-4, the J gene TRBJ2-6, with D perhaps TRBD1 (6 bases). Trimming took 4 bases from V and 0 from J, leaving 14 bases between them. There are 17 residues in the CDR3. CDR1 SGHNT and CDR2 YYREEE come from the germline V gene (reference sequence). The CDR3 loop reads CASSGTGTTSGANVLTF. The CDR3 DNA is TGTGCCAGCAGCGGTACCGGGACAACCTCTGGGGCCAACGTCCTGACTTTC.

The rearrangement uses TRBV7-6 and TRBJ2-1; no firm D call. CDR3 length equals 12 residues. Germline V gene sequence: CDR1 SGHVS, CDR2 FNYEAQ. Trimming pared 4 bases from V and 8 bases from J, leaving 9 bases between. CDR3 in amino acids: CASSSVGYEQFF. The CDR3 DNA follows: TGTGCCAGCAGCTCCGTGGGCTATGAGCAGTTCTTC.

V is TRBV7-2 and J is TRBJ2-7; 9 bases line up with TRBD2. V lost 3 bases, J lost 3 bases, and 6 bases stayed unmatched. CDR3 length equals 15 residues. The germline CDR1 and CDR2 sequences are SGHTA and FQGNSA. The CDR3 protein is CASSFIAGEGYEQYF. The CDR3 DNA reads TGTGCCAGCAGCTTCATAGCGGGGGAAGGCTACGAGCAGTACTTC.

The gene calls are TRBV6-5 and TRBJ1-2, with 7 bases fitting TRBD1. J lost 8 bases, V lost 3 bases, and 15 bases had no gene match. There are 16 residues in the CDR3. The germline V gene has CDR1 MNHEY and CDR2 SVGAGI. The CDR3 region has the DNA TGTGCCAGCAGTTATCTCGGACAGGATCAAAATCAAGGCTACACCTTC. It specifies CASSYLGQDQNQGYTF.

The V gene is TRBV28, the J gene TRBJ2-7, with D tentatively TRBD1 (6 bases). CDR3 length: 15 amino acids. Germline V gene data show CDR1 as MDHEN and CDR2 as SYDVKM. Trimming pared 2 bases from V and 4 bases from J, leaving 15 bases between. The CDR3 reads CASSLLGQSGYEQYF. CDR3 coding DNA: TGTGCCAGCAGTTTACTAGGACAGAGTGGGTACGAGCAGTACTTC.

This sequence joins TRBV28 and TRBJ2-3, with 8 positions matching TRBD2. V dropped 2 bases and J dropped 3; count of bases not matched to a gene: 7. Germline V CDR1 and CDR2: MDHEN, SYDVKM. The CDR3 covers 16 residues. CDR3 bases: TGTGCCAGCAGTTTAACGGCGGGAGGAAGGACAGATACGCAGTATTTT. This translates into CASSLTAGGRTDTQYF. The entire variable domain, with the rest obtained from reference TRBV28 and TRBJ2-3, is as follows: DVKVTQSSRYLVKRTGEKVFLECVQDMDHENMFWYRQDPGLGLRLIYFSYDVKMKEKGDIPEGYSVSREKKERFSLILESASTNQTSMYLCASSLTAGGRTDTQYFGPGTRLTVL.

This chain links TRBV5-1 with TRBJ2-3; 8 bases agree with TRBD2. The CDR3 is 14 residues long. J lost 8 bases, V lost 0 bases, and 5 bases had no gene match. Germline CDR1 and CDR2: SGHRS and YFSETQ. The CDR3 DNA reads as TGCGCCAGCAGCTTGGACGGGAGGGCCGGTACGCAGTATTTT. Amino acid sequence: CASSLDGRAGTQYF.

The rearrangement links TRBV11-3 to TRBJ2-1, with 11 bases that match TRBD1. Looked up from germline, CDR1 is SGHNT and CDR2 is YENEEA. This CDR3 spans 17 amino acids. V trimming: 2 bases; J trimming: 6 bases; junction bases outside the gene matches: 9. The CDR3 spells CASSLPGQGAGSNEQFF. Written as DNA, the CDR3 is TGTGCCAGCAGCTTACCCGGACAGGGGGCCGGTAGCAATGAGCAGTTCTTC.

The chain combines TRBV10-3 with TRBJ2-2, with D unclear. CDR1 and CDR2 from the germline V gene are ENHRY and SYGVKD. The CDR3 has 15 residues. V was pared by 3 bases and J by 0 bases, with 8 bases between. The CDR3, as DNA: TGTGCCATCAGTGACGAACAGACGAACACCGGGGAGCTGTTTTTT. This encodes CAISDEQTNTGELFF.

This chain connects TRBV2 to TRBJ1-2; TRBD1 might be the D (5 bases). CDR1 and CDR2 (germline): SNHLY, FYNNEI. This CDR3 contains 12 residues. Trimming took 8 bases from V and 5 from J, leaving 12 bases between them. CDR3 DNA sequence: TGTGCCAGCGACGCGGGGGTTTATGGCTACACCTTC. Translation: CASDAGVYGYTF.

The chain links TRBV4-3 to TRBJ1-5; TRBD1 is a possible D gene (6 bases). The CDR3 is made up of 16 amino acids. The germline V and J ends were trimmed by 0 bases and 2 bases, with 11 bases remaining between them. Germline assignment: CDR1 LGHNA and CDR2 YSLEER. The DNA of the CDR3 is TGCGCCAGCAGCCAAGATAGGTACAGGGGCAATCAGCCCCAGCATTTT. This codes for CASSQDRYRGNQPQHF.

The rearrangement links TRBV7-2 to TRBJ1-5; a possible D gene is TRBD1 (6 bases). This CDR3 has 14 residues. CDR1 and CDR2 (germline): SGHTA, FQGNSA. The V gene lost 5 bases and the J gene lost 6 bases, with 14 bases spanning the gap. DNA for the CDR3: TGTGCCAGCAGCCCGAGGGGGGGAAGTCAGCCCCAGCATTTT. Translated: CASSPRGGSQPQHF.

V and J are TRBV4-1 and TRBJ1-6; D is ambiguous. The CDR3 is 14 amino acids. CDR1 is MGHRA and CDR2 is YSYEKL in the germline V gene. Between the trimmed V and J ends, which lost 0 bases and 10 bases, there was a span of 10 bases. DNA of the CDR3: TGCGCCAGCAGCCAAGAAATGGGCGCCTCACCCCTCCACTTT. As protein: CASSQEMGASPLHF.

The chain links TRBV28 to TRBJ2-7, with 10 bases that match TRBD1. The CDR3 extends over 15 amino acids. The J segment lost 3 bases and the V segment lost 6 bases, leaving 8 bases of the junction unmatched. Germline values: CDR1 MDHEN, CDR2 SYDVKM. The CDR3 loop reads CASRQPTGGVYEQYF. For the CDR3, the DNA is TGTGCCAGCAGGCAACCGACAGGGGGCGTCTACGAGCAGTACTTC.

The chain carries TRBV7-2 and TRBJ2-1; D is unclear. The CDR3 runs 16 residues. Germline lookup yields CDR1 SGHTA and CDR2 FQGNSA. V dropped 1 base and J dropped 2 bases, with 12 bases sitting between them. In DNA form, the CDR3 reads TGTGCCAGCAGCTTAGGAGGCCCACGGGCCTACAATGAGCAGTTCTTC. This translates into CASSLGGPRAYNEQFF.

The chain employs TRBV29-1 and TRBJ1-1, with a tentative D call TRBD1 (6 bases). The V gene lost 5 bases and the J gene lost 1 base, with 8 bases spanning the gap. Germline V lookup: CDR1 SQVTM, CDR2 ANQGSEA. The CDR3 contains 12 residues. The CDR3 coding sequence is TGCAGCGTTTACAGGGAGAACACTGAAGCTTTCTTT. Translation gives CSVYRENTEAFF.

V gene TRBV29-1 combines with J gene TRBJ2-5, with a tentative D call TRBD1 (5 bases). This CDR3 comprises 13 residues. V dropped 2 bases and J dropped 1 base, with 8 bases sitting between them. Germline V gene lookup returns CDR1 SQVTM and CDR2 ANQGSEA. CDR3 bases: TGCAGCGTTGAATCCAGGGCCCAAGAGACCCAGTACTTC. This gives the protein CSVESRAQETQYF.

This chain links TRBV5-1 with TRBJ1-1, with D hard to call. Trimming pared 4 bases from V and 4 bases from J, leaving 14 bases between. Germline lookup yields CDR1 SGHRS and CDR2 YFSETQ. This CDR3 has 14 residues. CDR3 in DNA: TGCGCCAGCAGCCCCGAGATTTCGGTCACTGAAGCTTTCTTT. It specifies CASSPEISVTEAFF.

The chain has TRBV6-6 and TRBJ2-3, with 9 bases lining up with TRBD2. The CDR3 is made up of 16 amino acids. Germline CDR1 and CDR2: MNHNY and SVGAGI (reference sequence). V gave up 0 bases and J gave up 5 bases; unmatched junction bases: 6. CDR3 residues: CASSYSRRGGVDTQYF. CDR3 nucleotides: TGTGCCAGCAGTTACTCGCGGCGGGGGGGCGTAGATACGCAGTATTTT.